This section outlines one T cell receptor (beta chain) sequence together with its context. What it binds is unknown. The assay was immunoSEQ multiplex PCR, and TCRdb's table has in-frame clones only and misses some. Here the sample spans about 45,000 clones, around 63% being singletons. This entry is derived from a study of radiotherapy plus CTLA-4 blockade in lung cancer. Findings and caveats of the study: The best prediction of response reportedly came from early blood T cell clone dynamics, with interferon-beta. After treatment with radiotherapy plus ipilimumab, TCR clones that came from the tumor expanded in blood.

Germline trimming cut 9 bases from V and 3 bases from J; bases unmatched to any gene: 6. The CDR3 is 14 amino acids. Germline CDR1 is MNHNS and CDR2 is SASEGT. J is TRBJ2-3 and V is TRBV6-1; 10 bases agree with TRBD2. This receptor was taken from a human donor with non-small cell lung cancer who had a partial response to radiotherapy plus ipilimumab. This sample comprised peripheral blood, obtained from a patient treated with radiotherapy plus ipilimumab. This chain's CDR3 is CARTLAGNTDTQYF. The DNA of the CDR3 is TGTGCCAGGACACTAGCGGGAAATACAGATACGCAGTATTTT.